This TCR beta chain came from a study of T cell repertoires in aging, cancer and after chemotherapy. Overall study context: Donor ages fell into six groups from 30 or younger up to 70 or older. Paired samples before and after chemotherapy came from glioblastoma patients receiving temozolomide-based therapy.

TCR beta rearrangements were amplified from peripheral blood genomic DNA. Rearranged V-D-J TRB sequences were amplified with a mixed TRB-A/B primer pool. TCRdb re-analysed the multiplex PCR reads in MiXCR, keeping a single row per CDR3 protein. The sample holds around 4,900 distinct CDR3 sequences; 64% are singletons and the top ten take around 27%. Whole-study findings and limits: In each cancer cohort, median generation probability increased across chemotherapy, suggesting thymic output rebounded. Loss of evenness, beyond lost richness, contributed to age-related TCR diversity decline in cancer patients.

As to this clonotype: Its antigen is as yet unknown.

This CDR3 region has 15 residues. CDR1 MNHEY and CDR2 SVGAGI come from the germline V gene. The V gene lost 5 bases and the J gene lost 0 bases, with 14 bases spanning the gap. This receptor was taken from a human donor with a solid tumor. The sample consisted of blood. This sequence joins TRBV6-5 and TRBJ2-7; the D gene is possibly TRBD2 (6 bases). The chain's CDR3 is CASSHKRVSSYEQYF. Written as DNA, the CDR3 is TGTGCCAGCAGTCATAAGCGGGTATCCTCCTACGAGCAGTACTTC.